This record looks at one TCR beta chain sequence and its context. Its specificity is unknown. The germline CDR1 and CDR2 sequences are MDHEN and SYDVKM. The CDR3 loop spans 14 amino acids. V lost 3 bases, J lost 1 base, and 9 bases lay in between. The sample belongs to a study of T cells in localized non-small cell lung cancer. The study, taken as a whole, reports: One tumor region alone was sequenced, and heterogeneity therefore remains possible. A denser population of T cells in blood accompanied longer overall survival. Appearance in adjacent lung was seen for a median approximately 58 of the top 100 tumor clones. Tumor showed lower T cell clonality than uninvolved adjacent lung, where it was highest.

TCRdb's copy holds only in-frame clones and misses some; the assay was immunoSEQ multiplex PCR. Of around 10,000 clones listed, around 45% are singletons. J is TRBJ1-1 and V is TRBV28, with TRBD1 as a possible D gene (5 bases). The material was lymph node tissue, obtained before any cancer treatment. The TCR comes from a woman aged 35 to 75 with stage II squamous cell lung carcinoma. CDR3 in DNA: TGTGCCAGCAGTTTGATCGGGGCGAACACTGAAGCTTTCTTT. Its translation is CASSLIGANTEAFF. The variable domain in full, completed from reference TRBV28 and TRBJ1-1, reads DVKVTQSSRYLVKRTGEKVFLECVQDMDHENMFWYRQDPGLGLRLIYFSYDVKMKEKGDIPEGYSVSREKKERFSLILESASTNQTSMYLCASSLIGANTEAFFGQGTRLTVV.